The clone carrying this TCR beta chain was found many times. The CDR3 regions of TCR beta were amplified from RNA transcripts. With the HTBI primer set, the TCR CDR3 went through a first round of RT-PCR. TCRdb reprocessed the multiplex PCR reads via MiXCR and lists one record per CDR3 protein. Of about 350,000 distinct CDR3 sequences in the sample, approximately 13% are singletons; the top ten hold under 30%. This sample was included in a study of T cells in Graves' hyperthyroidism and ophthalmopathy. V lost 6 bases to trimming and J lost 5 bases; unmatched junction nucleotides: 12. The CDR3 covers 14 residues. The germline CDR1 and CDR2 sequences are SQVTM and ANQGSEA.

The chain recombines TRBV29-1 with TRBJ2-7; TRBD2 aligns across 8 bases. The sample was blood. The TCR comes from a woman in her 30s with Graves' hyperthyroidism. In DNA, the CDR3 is TGCAGCGTGACCCCCTTAGCGGGAAACGACGAGCAGTACTTC. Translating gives CSVTPLAGNDEQYF.